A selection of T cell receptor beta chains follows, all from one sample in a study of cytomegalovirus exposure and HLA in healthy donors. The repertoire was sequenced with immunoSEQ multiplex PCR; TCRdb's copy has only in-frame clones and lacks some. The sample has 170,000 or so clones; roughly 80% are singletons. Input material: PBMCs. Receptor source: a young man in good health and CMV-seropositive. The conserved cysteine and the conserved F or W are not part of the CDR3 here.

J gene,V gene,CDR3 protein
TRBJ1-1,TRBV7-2,ASSLRGNTEAF
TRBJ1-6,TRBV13,ASSLIEGKGSPLH
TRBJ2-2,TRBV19,ASSFRIAGVHTGELF
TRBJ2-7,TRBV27,ASSLGWTSLGYEQY
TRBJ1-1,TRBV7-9,ASSQQGKGTEAF
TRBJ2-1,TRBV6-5,ASRGSGGSYNEQF
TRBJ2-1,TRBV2,ASSEEYNEQF
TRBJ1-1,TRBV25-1,ASSVSSTEAF
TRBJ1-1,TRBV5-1,ASSLVQGPGFAEAF
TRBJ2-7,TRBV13,ASSTGQGAYEQY
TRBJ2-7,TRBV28,ASSPQAGGAYEQY
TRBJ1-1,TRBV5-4,ASRSEAGMNTEAF
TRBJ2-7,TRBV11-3,ASSPGTSGGESYEQY
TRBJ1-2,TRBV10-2,ASSPTAGTGGPNYGYT
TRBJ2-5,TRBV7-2,ASSHRTGQETQY
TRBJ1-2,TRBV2,ASSDQGSYGYT
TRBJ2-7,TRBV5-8,ASSLAGLLGAYEQY
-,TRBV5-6,ASKKTGVSYEQY
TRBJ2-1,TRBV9,ASSTDTGRYNEQF
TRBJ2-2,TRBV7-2,ASSPGLAGGTGELF
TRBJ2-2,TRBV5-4,ASSPGQGRNTGELF
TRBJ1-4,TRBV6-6,ASSYSGQINEKLF
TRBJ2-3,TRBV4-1,ASSLRGESTDTQY
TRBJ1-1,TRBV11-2,ASSAKTGGNTEAF
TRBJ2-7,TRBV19,ASSIAGTSSYEQY
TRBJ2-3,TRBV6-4,ASSEKPVHRGKWVTQY
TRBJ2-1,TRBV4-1,ASSQTWGGLAGGNEQF
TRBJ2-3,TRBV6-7,ASSYTIAGGITDTQY
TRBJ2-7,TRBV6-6,ASSYVGQPYEQY
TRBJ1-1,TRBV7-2,ASSLEGSRGVAEAF
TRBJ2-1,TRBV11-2,ASSLGPAGGPNEQF
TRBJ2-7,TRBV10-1,ASSHLLAGGDEQY
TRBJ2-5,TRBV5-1,ASSPGTGPQETQY
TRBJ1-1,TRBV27,ASSLGGATEAF
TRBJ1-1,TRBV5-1,ASSLGGALNTEAF
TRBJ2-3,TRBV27,ASSYRDRGRLSPDTQY
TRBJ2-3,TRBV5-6,ASSLTQITDTQY
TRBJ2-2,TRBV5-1,ASTIDRGTDGELF
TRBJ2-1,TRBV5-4,ASSLGVSGRALNEQF
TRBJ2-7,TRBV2,ASLGDRSYEQY
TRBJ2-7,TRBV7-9,ASRGGGRGSYEQY
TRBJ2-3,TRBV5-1,ASSLVTGEDTQY
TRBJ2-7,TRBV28,ASSSSGRTYEQY
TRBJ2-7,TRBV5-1,ASSSLTGRSYEQY
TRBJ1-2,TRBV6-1,ASSGSGGAVSGYT
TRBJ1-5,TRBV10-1,ASSEWRAQGNQPQH
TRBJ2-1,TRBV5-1,ASSLALPAQGLEQF
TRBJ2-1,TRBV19,ASSIGAGSGDDYNEQF
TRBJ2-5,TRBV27,ASSYGQGYAETQY